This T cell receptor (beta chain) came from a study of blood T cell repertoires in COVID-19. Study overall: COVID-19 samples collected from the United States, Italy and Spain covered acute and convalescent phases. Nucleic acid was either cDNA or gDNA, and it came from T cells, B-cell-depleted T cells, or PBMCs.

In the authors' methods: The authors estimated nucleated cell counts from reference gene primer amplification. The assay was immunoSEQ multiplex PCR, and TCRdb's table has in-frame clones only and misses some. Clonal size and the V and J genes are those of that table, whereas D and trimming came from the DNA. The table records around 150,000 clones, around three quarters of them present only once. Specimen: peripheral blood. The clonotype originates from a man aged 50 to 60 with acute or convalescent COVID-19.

CDR3 residues: CSVEVWRGGAVVQYF. In nucleotides, the CDR3 is TGCAGCGTTGAAGTGTGGCGGGGGGGCGCGGTTGTCCAGTACTTC. The chain employs TRBV29-1 and TRBJ2-5; 9 nucleotides match TRBD2. This CDR3 has 15 amino acids. V was pared by 1 base and J by 10 bases, with 13 bases of the junction left unmatched. Germline V gives CDR1 SQVTM, CDR2 ANQGSEA.